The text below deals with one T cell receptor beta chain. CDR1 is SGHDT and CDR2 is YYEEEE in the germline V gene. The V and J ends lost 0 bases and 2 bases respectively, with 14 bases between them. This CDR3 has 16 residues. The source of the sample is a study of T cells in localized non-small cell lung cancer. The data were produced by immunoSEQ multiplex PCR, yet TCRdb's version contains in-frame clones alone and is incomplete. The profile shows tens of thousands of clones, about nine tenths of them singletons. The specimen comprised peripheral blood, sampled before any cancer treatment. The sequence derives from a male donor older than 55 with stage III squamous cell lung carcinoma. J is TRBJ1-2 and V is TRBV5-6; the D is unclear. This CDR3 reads CASSLVHRIRNYGYTF. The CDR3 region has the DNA TGTGCCAGCAGCTTGGTACATAGAATCAGGAACTATGGCTACACCTTC.